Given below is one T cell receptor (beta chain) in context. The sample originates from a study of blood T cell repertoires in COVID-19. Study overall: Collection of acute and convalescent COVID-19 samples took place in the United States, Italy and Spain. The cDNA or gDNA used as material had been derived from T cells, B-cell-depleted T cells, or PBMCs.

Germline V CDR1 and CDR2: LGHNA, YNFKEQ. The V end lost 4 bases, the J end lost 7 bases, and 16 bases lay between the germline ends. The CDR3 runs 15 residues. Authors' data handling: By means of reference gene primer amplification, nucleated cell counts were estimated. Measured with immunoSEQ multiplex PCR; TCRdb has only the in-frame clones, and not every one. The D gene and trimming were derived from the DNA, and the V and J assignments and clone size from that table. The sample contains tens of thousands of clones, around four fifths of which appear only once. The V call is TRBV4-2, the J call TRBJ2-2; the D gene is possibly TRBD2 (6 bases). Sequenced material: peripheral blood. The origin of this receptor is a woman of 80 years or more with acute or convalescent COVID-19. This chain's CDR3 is CASSRGEAGNGELFF. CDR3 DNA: TGTGCCAGCAGCCGAGGAGAGGCGGGGAACGGGGAGCTGTTTTTT.